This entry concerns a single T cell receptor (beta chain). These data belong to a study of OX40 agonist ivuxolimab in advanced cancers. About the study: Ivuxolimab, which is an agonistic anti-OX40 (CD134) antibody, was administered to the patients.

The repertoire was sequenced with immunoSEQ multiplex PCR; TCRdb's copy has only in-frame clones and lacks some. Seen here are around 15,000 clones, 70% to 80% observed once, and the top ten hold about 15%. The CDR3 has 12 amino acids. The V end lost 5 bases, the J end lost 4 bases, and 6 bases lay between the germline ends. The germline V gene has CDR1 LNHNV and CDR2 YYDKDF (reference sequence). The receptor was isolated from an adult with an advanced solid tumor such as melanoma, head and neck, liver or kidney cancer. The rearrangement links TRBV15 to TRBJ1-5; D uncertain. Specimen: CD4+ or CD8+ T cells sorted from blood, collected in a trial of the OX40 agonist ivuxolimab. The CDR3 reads CATSEQNQPQHF. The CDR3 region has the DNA TGTGCCACCAGCGAGCAGAATCAGCCCCAGCATTTT. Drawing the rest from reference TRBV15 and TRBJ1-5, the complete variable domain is DAMVIQNPRYQVTQFGKPVTLSCSQTLNHNVMYWYQQKSSQAPKLLFHYYDKDFNNEADTPDNFQSRRPNTSFCFLDIRSPGLGDTAMYLCATSEQNQPQHFGDGTRLSIL.